The rows below give T cell receptor beta chains drawn from one sample of a study of T cells after yellow fever vaccination. TCRdb passed the 5' RACE reads through MiXCR, listing each CDR3 protein once. The repertoire includes hundreds of thousands of distinct CDR3 sequences, about 19% of them detected once, and 15% to 20% sits in the top ten. Specimen: PBMCs, collected before the yellow fever booster vaccination. The receptor set was obtained from a man between 18 and 35 years old who received the YFV17D yellow fever vaccine. Both conserved end residues are part of each CDR3. The order of the fields is CDR3 protein, CDR3 DNA, J gene, D gene, V gene, clone size. D genes are given only for firm matches. The size field is filled for only some rows; it gives once, few, many or a size class.

CDR3aa: CASSKVGGSHITDTQYF
CDR3nt: TGTGCCAGCAGCAAAGTAGGCGGCAGCCATATAACAGATACGCAGTATTTT
j_gene: TRBJ2-3
d_gene: .
v_gene: TRBV21-1
abundance: few

CDR3aa: CASSQGGHTLNQPQHF
CDR3nt: TGTGCCAGCAGCCAAGGGGGACATACCTTAAATCAGCCCCAGCATTTT
j_gene: TRBJ1-5
d_gene: .
v_gene: TRBV3-1
abundance: .

CDR3aa: CASSLRGPGAGNTIYF
CDR3nt: TGCGCCAGCAGCTTGCGGGGGCCCGGGGCTGGAAACACCATATATTTT
j_gene: TRBJ1-3
d_gene: .
v_gene: TRBV5-1
abundance: .

CDR3aa: CATSDYDVSTDTQYF
CDR3nt: TGTGCCACCAGTGATTACGACGTTAGCACAGATACGCAGTATTTT
j_gene: TRBJ2-3
d_gene: .
v_gene: TRBV24-1
abundance: .

CDR3aa: CATSMGLAGGQVEETQYF
CDR3nt: TGTGCCACCAGCATGGGACTAGCGGGGGGGCAGGTCGAAGAGACCCAGTACTTC
j_gene: TRBJ2-5
d_gene: TRBD2
v_gene: TRBV15
abundance: .

CDR3aa: CASSYRASSYNSPLHF
CDR3nt: TGTGCCAGCAGTTACCGGGCTAGCTCCTATAATTCACCCCTCCACTTT
j_gene: TRBJ1-6
d_gene: .
v_gene: TRBV6-5
abundance: .

CDR3aa: CASSPAEPYEQYF
CDR3nt: TGCGCCAGCAGCCCCGCCGAACCCTACGAGCAGTACTTC
j_gene: TRBJ2-7
d_gene: .
v_gene: TRBV4-1
abundance: once

CDR3aa: CASSQERPSGYSTDTQYF
CDR3nt: TGCGCCAGCAGCCAAGAGAGGCCTAGCGGCTATAGCACAGATACGCAGTATTTT
j_gene: TRBJ2-3
d_gene: TRBD2
v_gene: TRBV4-3
abundance: .

CDR3aa: CASSLQGGWTNEKLFF
CDR3nt: TGTGCCAGCAGCCTTCAAGGGGGGTGGACTAATGAAAAACTGTTTTTT
j_gene: TRBJ1-4
d_gene: .
v_gene: TRBV5-6
abundance: .

CDR3aa: CASSLAPGQGYNSPLHF
CDR3nt: TGTGCCAGCAGCCTCGCCCCGGGACAGGGCTATAATTCACCCCTCCACTTT
j_gene: TRBJ1-6
d_gene: TRBD1
v_gene: TRBV12-3/TRBV12-4
abundance: .

CDR3aa: CASSSRLRDRGRDGYTF
CDR3nt: TGTGCCAGCAGCTCACGCCTCCGCGACAGGGGTAGAGATGGCTACACCTTC
j_gene: TRBJ1-2
d_gene: TRBD1
v_gene: TRBV11-2
abundance: few

CDR3aa: CASSLRRTGPRPEYF
CDR3nt: TGCGCCAGCAGCTTGCGCCGGACAGGGCCTAGGCCGGAGTACTTC
j_gene: TRBJ2-5
d_gene: TRBD1
v_gene: TRBV5-1
abundance: few

CDR3aa: CASSFLGTGYAAGNTIYF
CDR3nt: TGCGCCAGCAGCTTCCTGGGGACAGGGTATGCAGCTGGAAACACCATATATTTT
j_gene: TRBJ1-3
d_gene: TRBD1
v_gene: TRBV5-1
abundance: .

CDR3aa: CASSYSGREDNYGYTF
CDR3nt: TGTGCCAGCAGCTACTCGGGACGGGAAGATAACTATGGCTACACCTTC
j_gene: TRBJ1-2
d_gene: .
v_gene: TRBV7-2
abundance: few

CDR3aa: CASAWAERETQYF
CDR3nt: TGTGCCAGCGCATGGGCTGAGCGGGAGACCCAGTACTTC
j_gene: TRBJ2-5
d_gene: .
v_gene: TRBV7-9
abundance: .

CDR3aa: CASSAGVIEDTQYF
CDR3nt: TGCGCCAGCAGCGCAGGGGTTATCGAAGATACGCAGTATTTT
j_gene: TRBJ2-3
d_gene: .
v_gene: TRBV5-1
abundance: few

CDR3aa: CSVAPGQMNEKLFF
CDR3nt: TGCAGCGTGGCCCCGGGACAGATGAATGAAAAACTGTTTTTT
j_gene: TRBJ1-4
d_gene: TRBD1
v_gene: TRBV29-1
abundance: few

CDR3aa: CASSLIRDGQNIQYF
CDR3nt: TGCGCCAGCAGCTTGATTCGGGATGGGCAAAACATTCAGTACTTC
j_gene: TRBJ2-4
d_gene: .
v_gene: TRBV5-1
abundance: few

CDR3aa: CASSPPFLVEQYF
CDR3nt: TGTGCCAGCTCACCACCTTTTTTGGTGGAGCAGTACTTC
j_gene: TRBJ2-7
d_gene: .
v_gene: TRBV18
abundance: .

CDR3aa: CASSERRDTQYF
CDR3nt: TGTGCCAGCAGTGAGAGGCGGGATACGCAGTATTTT
j_gene: TRBJ2-3
d_gene: .
v_gene: TRBV2
abundance: once

CDR3aa: CASSQVGGTLVYGYTF
CDR3nt: TGCGCCAGCAGCCAAGTCGGGGGGACACTGGTCTATGGCTACACCTTC
j_gene: TRBJ1-2
d_gene: .
v_gene: TRBV4-3
abundance: few

CDR3aa: CATSDSSHNEQFF
CDR3nt: TGTGCCACCAGTGATTCCAGCCACAATGAGCAGTTCTTC
j_gene: TRBJ2-1
d_gene: .
v_gene: TRBV24-1
abundance: few

CDR3aa: CASSVVPGGDTQYF
CDR3nt: TGTGCCAGCAGCGTTGTCCCGGGCGGGGATACGCAGTATTTT
j_gene: TRBJ2-3
d_gene: .
v_gene: TRBV9
abundance: few

CDR3aa: CSGIGQGEGRAFF
CDR3nt: TGCAGCGGGATCGGACAGGGCGAGGGTCGAGCTTTCTTT
j_gene: TRBJ1-1
d_gene: TRBD1
v_gene: TRBV29-1
abundance: .

CDR3aa: CASSGGRDYEHYF
CDR3nt: TGCGCCAGCAGTGGGGGCAGGGACTACGAGCATTACTTC
j_gene: TRBJ2-7
d_gene: TRBD2
v_gene: TRBV10-2
abundance: .

CDR3aa: CASSPGQSDTQYF
CDR3nt: TGCGCCAGCAGTCCAGGACAGTCAGATACGCAGTATTTT
j_gene: TRBJ2-3
d_gene: .
v_gene: TRBV4-1
abundance: few

CDR3aa: CASSVDGLETEAFF
CDR3nt: TGTGCCAGCAGCGTGGATGGGTTGGAAACTGAAGCTTTCTTT
j_gene: TRBJ1-1
d_gene: .
v_gene: TRBV9
abundance: .

CDR3aa: CASSPGGLVTEAFF
CDR3nt: TGTGCCAGCAGTCCCGGGGGGTTGGTCACTGAAGCTTTCTTT
j_gene: TRBJ1-1
d_gene: .
v_gene: TRBV12-3/TRBV12-4
abundance: .

CDR3aa: CASSLAQGDMKAFF
CDR3nt: TGTGCCAGCAGCTTAGCGCAAGGGGATATGAAGGCTTTCTTT
j_gene: TRBJ1-1
d_gene: .
v_gene: TRBV7-6
abundance: few

CDR3aa: CASSLQALGHTGELFF
CDR3nt: TGCGCCAGCAGCTTACAGGCCTTGGGGCACACCGGGGAGCTGTTTTTT
j_gene: TRBJ2-2
d_gene: .
v_gene: TRBV5-1
abundance: few

CDR3aa: CASSLDGRNTIYF
CDR3nt: TGCGCCAGCAGCTTGGACGGTCGGAACACCATATATTTT
j_gene: TRBJ1-3
d_gene: .
v_gene: TRBV5-1
abundance: few

CDR3aa: CASKGLAGDPTGELFF
CDR3nt: TGTGCCAGTAAAGGACTAGCGGGGGACCCCACCGGGGAGCTGTTTTTT
j_gene: TRBJ2-2
d_gene: TRBD2
v_gene: TRBV19
abundance: few

CDR3aa: CATSISGQGRRGTGELFF
CDR3nt: TGTGCCACCAGTATTTCGGGACAGGGTAGAAGGGGCACCGGGGAGCTGTTTTTT
j_gene: TRBJ2-2
d_gene: TRBD1
v_gene: TRBV24-1
abundance: few

CDR3aa: CASSVGLRGSPLHF
CDR3nt: TGTGCCAGCAGTGTGGGGCTAAGAGGTTCACCCCTCCACTTT
j_gene: TRBJ1-6
d_gene: .
v_gene: TRBV12-3/TRBV12-4
abundance: .

CDR3aa: CASSVQGAGYTF
CDR3nt: TGCGCCAGCAGCGTCCAGGGGGCTGGCTACACCTTC
j_gene: TRBJ1-2
d_gene: TRBD1
v_gene: TRBV5-1
abundance: .

CDR3aa: CASSPRGGAAATF
CDR3nt: TGTGCCAGTAGCCCACGGGGAGGGGCCGCCGCCACCTTC
j_gene: TRBJ1-2
d_gene: .
v_gene: TRBV19
abundance: .

CDR3aa: CASSETAGLLAGANVLTF
CDR3nt: TGTGCCAGCAGCGAAACTGCAGGGTTGTTGGCTGGGGCCAACGTCCTGACTTTC
j_gene: TRBJ2-6
d_gene: .
v_gene: TRBV5-5
abundance: few

CDR3aa: CASSHWDRGISEAFF
CDR3nt: TGTGCCAGCAGCCACTGGGACAGGGGAATAAGTGAAGCTTTCTTT
j_gene: TRBJ1-1
d_gene: TRBD1
v_gene: TRBV7-9
abundance: few

CDR3aa: CSAPGGLAFEQFF
CDR3nt: TGCAGTGCACCGGGGGGACTAGCATTTGAGCAGTTCTTC
j_gene: TRBJ2-1
d_gene: TRBD2
v_gene: TRBV20-1
abundance: .

CDR3aa: CASSLLLAGGPETQYF
CDR3nt: TGCGCCAGCAGCTTGCTACTAGCGGGGGGGCCGGAGACCCAGTACTTC
j_gene: TRBJ2-5
d_gene: TRBD2
v_gene: TRBV5-1
abundance: .

CDR3aa: CASSYQGTEQFF
CDR3nt: TGTGCCAGCAGTTATCAAGGGACCGAGCAGTTCTTC
j_gene: TRBJ2-1
d_gene: .
v_gene: TRBV12-3/TRBV12-4
abundance: few

CDR3aa: CASSQGRGYTF
CDR3nt: TGCGCCAGCAGCCAAGGCCGGGGCTACACCTTC
j_gene: TRBJ1-2
d_gene: .
v_gene: TRBV4-1
abundance: few

CDR3aa: CASREIRDGIQYF
CDR3nt: TGTGCCAGCAGGGAGATTAGGGATGGCATTCAGTACTTC
j_gene: TRBJ2-4
d_gene: .
v_gene: TRBV12-3/TRBV12-4
abundance: .

CDR3aa: CASSPGQINTGELFF
CDR3nt: TGTGCCAGCAGCCCCGGACAGATTAACACCGGGGAGCTGTTTTTT
j_gene: TRBJ2-2
d_gene: .
v_gene: TRBV7-3
abundance: few

CDR3aa: CASSLTGVGTEAFF
CDR3nt: TGTGCCAGCAGCTTAACGGGGGTAGGGACTGAAGCTTTCTTT
j_gene: TRBJ1-1
d_gene: .
v_gene: TRBV7-3
abundance: many

CDR3aa: CSVGGNNYGYTF
CDR3nt: TGCAGCGTTGGGGGGAACAACTATGGCTACACCTTC
j_gene: TRBJ1-2
d_gene: .
v_gene: TRBV29-1
abundance: few

CDR3aa: CASSRGLAASYNEQFF
CDR3nt: TGTGCCAGCAGCCGGGGGCTAGCGGCTTCCTACAATGAGCAGTTCTTC
j_gene: TRBJ2-1
d_gene: .
v_gene: TRBV7-2
abundance: .

CDR3aa: CAISVLWQGSGELFF
CDR3nt: TGTGCCATCAGTGTTCTATGGCAGGGGTCCGGGGAGCTGTTTTTT
j_gene: TRBJ2-2
d_gene: .
v_gene: TRBV10-3
abundance: many

CDR3aa: CASSVGSSGSSVGELFF
CDR3nt: TGTGCCAGCAGCGTAGGGAGTAGCGGTTCGTCGGTCGGGGAGCTGTTTTTT
j_gene: TRBJ2-2
d_gene: .
v_gene: TRBV9
abundance: .

CDR3aa: CASSFGQYTEAFF
CDR3nt: TGTGCCAGCAGCTTCGGCCAGTACACTGAAGCTTTCTTT
j_gene: TRBJ1-1
d_gene: .
v_gene: TRBV7-9
abundance: many

CDR3aa: CSVGQGPNYGYTF
CDR3nt: TGCAGCGTTGGACAGGGCCCTAACTATGGCTACACCTTC
j_gene: TRBJ1-2
d_gene: TRBD1
v_gene: TRBV29-1
abundance: .

CDR3aa: CSARVQGGSTEAFF
CDR3nt: TGCAGTGCTAGAGTACAGGGGGGGAGCACTGAAGCTTTCTTT
j_gene: TRBJ1-1
d_gene: TRBD1
v_gene: TRBV20-1
abundance: many

CDR3aa: CAISGTGIDYGYTF
CDR3nt: TGTGCCATCAGTGGAACCGGGATCGACTATGGCTACACCTTC
j_gene: TRBJ1-2
d_gene: .
v_gene: TRBV10-3
abundance: few

CDR3aa: CASSYPDRGRARQPQHF
CDR3nt: TGTGCCAGCAGTTACCCAGACAGGGGAAGGGCTAGGCAGCCCCAGCATTTT
j_gene: TRBJ1-5
d_gene: TRBD1
v_gene: TRBV6-2/TRBV6-3
abundance: .